Each of the 25 T cell receptor beta chains below was sequenced from the same sample in a study of blood T cell repertoires in COVID-19. The data were produced by immunoSEQ multiplex PCR, yet TCRdb's version contains in-frame clones alone and is incomplete. The sample records about 200,000 clones, around 80% being singletons. Sequencing used peripheral blood. These TCRs come from an elderly woman with active or convalescent COVID-19.

The chain joins TRBV7-2 to TRBJ1-1, with D possibly matching TRBD1 (5 bases). Germline V lookup: CDR1 SGHTA, CDR2 FQGNSA. CDR3 length: 15 residues. The germline V and J ends were trimmed by 1 base and 1 base, with 10 bases remaining between them. The CDR3 nucleotides read TGTGCCAGCAGCTTAGTGTCAGGGTCGAACACTGAAGCTTTCTTT. As protein: CASSLVSGSNTEAFF.

CDR3 nucleotide sequence: TGTGCCAGCAGCGAGGGACTACTCCAAGAGACCCAGTACTTC. Encoded protein: CASSEGLLQETQYF. The genes are TRBV6-5 and TRBJ2-5, with 7 bases matching TRBD2. The CDR3 totals 14 residues. CDR1 is MNHEY and CDR2 is SVGAGI in the germline V gene. V shed 6 bases and J 1 base; nucleotides not matched to a gene: 5.

V usage is TRBV6-1 and J usage is TRBJ2-3; D may be TRBD1 (6 bases). Germline V gene sequence: CDR1 MNHNS, CDR2 SASEGT. The CDR3 contains 15 residues. Trimming cost V 1 base and J 6 bases, with 14 bases left between them. The CDR3 DNA sequence: TGTGCCAGCAGTGAAGGTATTGGGGGCCGGGATACGCAGTATTTT. It is translated as CASSEGIGGRDTQYF.

The table lists this clone with a count of one. The genes are TRBV9 and TRBJ1-3; D is possibly TRBD1 (6 bases). Per the germline V gene, CDR1 is SGDLS and CDR2 is YYNGEE. V lost 0 bases, J lost 0 bases, and 16 bases lay in between. The CDR3 loop spans 18 amino acids. The CDR3 nucleotides read TGTGCCAGCAGCGTAGATGGCGGGGGGGCAAGCTCTGGAAACACCATATATTTT. This sequence encodes CASSVDGGGASSGNTIYF.

The rearrangement joins TRBV6-2 or TRBV6-3 to TRBJ2-3, with 9 bases identical to TRBD1. Trimming removed 5 bases from V and 1 base from J; junction bases left unmatched: 7. Germline V CDR1 and CDR2: MNHEY, SVGEGT. CDR3 length equals 16 residues. Here the CDR3 reads CASSGQGTVGTDTQYF. DNA for the CDR3: TGTGCCAGCAGTGGACAGGGGACAGTGGGCACAGATACGCAGTATTTT.

V and J are TRBV5-4 and TRBJ1-2, with TRBD1 matching over 7 bases. J was trimmed by 7 bases and V by 2 bases; bases with no gene match: 5. Per the germline V gene, CDR1 is SGHNT and CDR2 is YYREEE (reference sequence). The CDR3 sequence is 13 residues long. CDR3 DNA: TGTGCCAGCAGCTTACAGGGGCTGCGTGGCTACACCTTC. Translating it yields CASSLQGLRGYTF.

The rearrangement uses TRBV3-1 (or the pseudogene TRBV3-2) and TRBJ2-1; a possible D gene is TRBD2 (5 bases). Germline loops: CDR1 LGHDT, CDR2 YNNKEL (reference sequence). The CDR3 sequence is 15 residues long. The V end lost 0 bases, the J end lost 12 bases, and 18 bases lay between the germline ends. The DNA for the CDR3 is TGTGCCAGCAGCCAAGACCGAGACTACTTGTCTAGGCAGTTCTTC. This codes for CASSQDRDYLSRQFF.

The chain links TRBV2 to TRBJ1-2, with 7 bases aligning to TRBD1. This CDR3 contains 13 residues. V was pared by 8 bases and J by 6 bases, with 9 bases of the junction left unmatched. Germline values: CDR1 SNHLY, CDR2 FYNNEI. The CDR3 here is CASPPGQWDGYTF. The CDR3 DNA reads TGTGCCAGCCCTCCGGGACAGTGGGATGGCTACACCTTC.

This clone occurred once. The V gene is TRBV7-2, the J gene TRBJ2-3; 7 nucleotides line up with TRBD2. The germline CDR1 and CDR2 sequences are SGHTA and FQGNSA. V trimming: 1 base; J trimming: 3 bases; junction bases outside the gene matches: 7. The CDR3 consists of 16 residues. CDR3 coding DNA: TGTGCCAGCAGCTTAGGAGTAGCGGGTGGTACAGATACGCAGTATTTT. Amino acids: CASSLGVAGGTDTQYF. Full variable domain (missing parts from reference TRBV7-2 and TRBJ2-3): GAGVSQSPSNKVTEKGKDVELRCDPISGHTALYWYRQSLGQGLEFLIYFQGNSAPDKSGLPSDRFSAERTGGSVSTLTIQRTQQEDSAVYLCASSLGVAGGTDTQYFGPGTRLTVL.

The rearrangement uses TRBV10-3 and TRBJ2-5; D possibly corresponds to TRBD2 (5 bases). This CDR3 contains 13 residues. Germline V gene lookup returns CDR1 ENHRY and CDR2 SYGVKD. Trimming left V 10 bases short and J 5 bases short, with 17 bases between. CDR3 nucleotide sequence: TGTGCCACCGGACTCTTCCCTGCGGAGACCCAGTACTTC. Translated: CATGLFPAETQYF.

The chain joins TRBV9 to TRBJ2-1; D might be TRBD1 (6 bases). Trimming cost V 4 bases and J 8 bases, with 16 bases left between them. Germline V gene sequence: CDR1 SGDLS, CDR2 YYNGEE. CDR3 size: 14 residues. In DNA form, the CDR3 reads TGTGCCAGCAGCTCCACGGCTCAGGGGTATGAGCAGTTCTTC. Protein: CASSSTAQGYEQFF.

The chain employs TRBV2 and TRBJ2-7, with TRBD1 matching 7 bases. CDR3 length equals 13 residues. Germline trimming cut 10 bases from V and 3 bases from J; bases unmatched to any gene: 9. Germline loops: CDR1 SNHLY, CDR2 FYNNEI. DNA for the CDR3: TGTGCCACGCAGGGACAGACTTTCTACGAGCAGTACTTC. This translates into CATQGQTFYEQYF.

This chain uses TRBV12-3 or TRBV12-4 with TRBJ2-3; 7 bases line up with TRBD1. Germline trimming cut 3 bases from V and 6 bases from J; bases unmatched to any gene: 0. The CDR3 is 12 residues long. The CDR3 nucleotides are TGTGCCAGCAGTTTGACAGGGGATACGCAGTATTTT. Amino acid sequence: CASSLTGDTQYF.

The genes are TRBV12-5 and TRBJ1-2; 10 bases map to TRBD1. This CDR3 spans 13 amino acids. Germline lookup yields CDR1 LGHNT and CDR2 FRNRAP. V lost 6 bases to trimming and J lost 4 bases; unmatched junction nucleotides: 2. CDR3 in amino acids: CASGRTGGYGYTF. CDR3 sequence (DNA): TGTGCTAGTGGCCGGACAGGGGGCTATGGCTACACCTTC.

Here the CDR3 reads CASSSNYGYTF. CDR3 DNA sequence: TGTGCCAGCAGCTCAAATTATGGCTACACCTTC. The V call is TRBV9, the J call TRBJ1-2; D not resolved. The CDR3 sequence is 11 residues long. Germline V gene lookup returns CDR1 SGDLS and CDR2 YYNGEE. Trimming pared 4 bases from V and 5 bases from J, leaving 6 bases between.

The chain links TRBV2 to TRBJ1-5; TRBD1 aligns across 7 bases. The V and J ends lost 4 bases and 6 bases, in that order; junction bases with no gene match: 6. Germline V CDR1 and CDR2: SNHLY, FYNNEI. The CDR3 consists of 14 residues. This CDR3 reads CASSGAGGGQPQHF. The CDR3 nucleotides are TGTGCCAGCAGTGGAGCAGGGGGTGGTCAGCCCCAGCATTTT. Using reference TRBV2 and TRBJ1-5 for the parts outside the CDR3, the full variable domain is EPEVTQTPSHQVTQMGQEVILRCVPISNHLYFYWYRQILGQKVEFLVSFYNNEISEKSEIFDDQFSVERPDGSNFTLKIRSTKLEDSAMYFCASSGAGGGQPQHFGDGTRLSIL.

The chain carries TRBV7-2 and TRBJ2-7; maybe TRBD2 (6 bases). Germline CDR1 SGHTA, CDR2 FQGNSA. The CDR3 contains 16 residues. V lost 6 bases and J 0 bases, leaving 18 bases between the germline ends. CDR3 nucleotide sequence: TGTGCCAGCAGGGTCGGGGGAGGCTCGAGCTCCTACGAGCAGTACTTC. Translation gives CASRVGGGSSSYEQYF.

The CDR3 spells CASGSGQGFLGGYTF. Here the CDR3 DNA reads TGTGCCAGCGGCTCCGGGCAGGGATTCTTAGGGGGCTACACCTTC. This sequence joins TRBV6-5 and TRBJ1-2; TRBD1 might be the D (5 bases). Germline CDR1 MNHEY, CDR2 SVGAGI. This CDR3 is built from 15 residues. Trimming removed 8 bases at V and 8 bases at J, with 24 bases between.

CDR3 loop: CASSLFGGVTQYF. Written as DNA, the CDR3 is TGTGCCAGCAGCTTGTTTGGAGGAGTTACGCAGTATTTT. The gene calls are TRBV5-4 and TRBJ2-3; D is possibly TRBD2 (5 bases). The CDR3 extends over 13 amino acids. The V end lost 1 base, the J end lost 8 bases, and 11 bases lay between the germline ends. The V gene's germline CDR1 is SGHNT and CDR2 YYREEE (reference sequence).

The chain joins TRBV6-5 to TRBJ1-5, with 8 bases identical to TRBD1. V was pared by 5 bases and J by 10 bases, with 10 bases of the junction left unmatched. Germline CDR1 MNHEY, CDR2 SVGAGI. CDR3 size: 14 residues. CDR3 DNA: TGTGCCAGCAGTCCCACAGGGGGGGTCGGACCCCAGCATTTT. Its protein is CASSPTGGVGPQHF.

The chain joins TRBV3-1 (or the pseudogene TRBV3-2) to TRBJ1-3; a weak D match, TRBD1 (6 bases). The ends were cut back, 4 bases at V and 2 bases at J, with 12 bases in the middle. The germline V gene encodes CDR1 LGHDT and CDR2 YNNKEL (reference sequence). This CDR3 has 15 amino acids. In DNA, the CDR3 is TGTGCCAGCAGCCGGGACACGATAGCTGGAAACACCATATATTTT. Amino acid sequence: CASSRDTIAGNTIYF.

The chain uses TRBV27 and TRBJ1-2, with TRBD1 identical over 7 bases. V gave up 8 bases and J gave up 2 bases; unmatched junction bases: 17. In germline, CDR1 is MNHEY, CDR2 SMNVEV (reference sequence). This CDR3 region has 17 residues. For the CDR3, the DNA is TGTGCCAGCGCTTCCAGGGGTCGACAGGGTATAAACTATGGCTACACCTTC. Protein sequence: CASASRGRQGINYGYTF.

The rearrangement uses TRBV24-1 and TRBJ2-3, with 8 bases lining up with TRBD2. There are 15 residues in the CDR3. CDR1 and CDR2 from the germline V gene are KGHDR and SFDVKD. V lost 5 bases to trimming and J lost 2 bases; unmatched junction nucleotides: 5. In nucleotides, the CDR3 is TGTGCCACCAGTGGCGTAGCGGGGAACACAGATACGCAGTATTTT. Translation: CATSGVAGNTDTQYF.

This chain connects TRBV11-2 to TRBJ2-3; D possibly corresponds to TRBD1 (5 bases). V lost 5 bases and J 0 bases, leaving 18 bases between the germline ends. The V gene's germline CDR1 is SGHAT and CDR2 FQNNGV. The CDR3 totals 17 residues. The DNA of the CDR3 is TGTGCCAGCAGCCCGGGCCTCAGACAGATCAGCACAGATACGCAGTATTTT. It codes for CASSPGLRQISTDTQYF. Drawing the rest from reference TRBV11-2 and TRBJ2-3, the complete variable domain is EAGVAQSPRYKIIEKRQSVAFWCNPISGHATLYWYQQILGQGPKLLIQFQNNGVVDDSQLPKDRFSAERLKGVDSTLKIQPAKLEDSAVYLCASSPGLRQISTDTQYFGPGTRLTVL.

This chain links TRBV4-3 with TRBJ2-7, with TRBD2 matching over 10 bases. Germline-derived CDR1 and CDR2 are LGHNA and YSLEER. CDR3 length: 15 amino acids. V gave up 4 bases and J gave up 4 bases; unmatched junction bases: 7. CDR3 sequence: CASSRTLGLAYEQYF. In DNA form, the CDR3 reads TGCGCCAGCAGCCGGACCCTGGGACTAGCGTACGAGCAGTACTTC.